The 30 T cell receptor beta chains reported below all come from one sample, sequenced in a study of glioma-infiltrating T cells. TCR alpha and beta CDR3 regions were amplified from RNA using iRepertoire nested multiplex PCR. From the multiplex PCR reads, TCRdb called clonotypes with MiXCR, one entry per CDR3 protein. The table lists around 180,000 distinct CDR3 sequences, around 40% of them singletons. What was sequenced was glioma tissue, nonneoplastic brain tissue, or PBMCs (not recorded which). These receptor sequences come from a human donor with low-grade glioma or glioblastoma, undergoing nonglioma brain surgery, or in good health (not recorded which).

The CDR3 is CASSLGNRGETQYF. CDR3 DNA sequence: TGTGCCAGCAGCTTGGGAAACAGGGGCGAGACCCAGTACTTC. V is TRBV7-3 and J is TRBJ2-5; TRBD1 aligns across 7 bases. This CDR3 region has 14 residues. With 3 bases clipped from V and 5 bases from J, the junction kept 6 bases outside the gene matches. Germline CDR1 reads SGHTA; CDR2 reads FQGTGA.

About this clonotype: A much more abundant neighbour one base away suggests this may be a read error. The chain combines TRBV7-2 with TRBJ2-5; D ambiguous. The CDR3 covers 13 residues. CDR1 is SGHTA and CDR2 is FQGNSA in the germline V gene. Here the CDR3 reads CASSFGLQETKYF. CDR3 bases: TGTGCCAGCAGCTTCGGTCTTCAAGAGACCAAGTACTTC.

This clonotype was recorded at least ten times. This rearrangement joins TRBV20-1 to TRBJ2-1; 12 bases are shared with TRBD2. There are 13 residues in the CDR3. Germline V gene lookup returns CDR1 DFQATT and CDR2 SNEGSKA (reference sequence). Unmatched junction bases numbered 3, after V lost 3 bases and J lost 9 bases. CDR3 amino acids: CSARTSGSFEQFF. The DNA for the CDR3 is TGCAGTGCTAGGACTAGCGGGAGTTTTGAGCAGTTCTTC.

In its sample, this clonotype was seen many times. The chain recombines TRBV6-1 with TRBJ2-7, with 10 positions matching TRBD1. With 2 bases clipped from V and 5 bases from J, the junction kept 6 bases outside the gene matches. The CDR3 totals 15 residues. CDR1 is MNHNS, CDR2 SASEGT, per germline. As DNA, the CDR3 is TGTGCCAGCAGTGAACTACGGACAGGGGGGAACGAGCAGTACTTC. Its translation is CASSELRTGGNEQYF.

The V call is TRBV19, the J call TRBJ2-1; 8 positions match TRBD1. Per the germline V gene, CDR1 is LNHDA and CDR2 is SQIVND (reference sequence). With 4 bases clipped from V and 7 bases from J, the junction kept 15 bases outside the gene matches. CDR3 length equals 17 residues. DNA for the CDR3: TGTGCCAGTAGTACGGACAGGGATTCTGGCGGGACAAATGAGCAGTTCTTC. It codes for CASSTDRDSGGTNEQFF.

This clonotype was detected many times. The rearrangement joins TRBV6-6 to TRBJ2-1; D might be TRBD2 (5 bases). In germline, CDR1 is MNHNY, CDR2 SVGAGI (reference sequence). The CDR3 runs 13 residues. Between the trimmed V and J ends, which lost 2 bases and 4 bases, there was a span of 6 bases. CDR3 coding DNA: TGTGCCAGCAGTTACAGGGAGTACAATGAGCAGTTCTTC. Protein: CASSYREYNEQFF.

Worth noting for this clonotype: A read error may produce the germline difference seen at one junction end. The J gene is TRBJ1-1, the V gene TRBV3-1, with a weak D call TRBD1 (6 bases). CDR3 length: 15 residues. Germline V gives CDR1 LGHDT, CDR2 YNNKEL (reference sequence). The CDR3 nucleotides are TGTGCCAGCCGCCAAGATGGGGGGCACAGCGCTGAAGCTTTCTTT. Its protein product is CASRQDGGHSAEAFF.

This clonotype was counted ten times or more. The V and J genes are TRBV2 and TRBJ2-1, with TRBD2 matching over 9 bases. Germline V gene data show CDR1 as SNHLY and CDR2 as FYNNEI. The V gene end was trimmed by 5 bases and the J gene end by 10 bases; junction bases not matched to a gene: 12. This CDR3 is 15 amino acids long. The CDR3 nucleotides are TGTGCCAGCAGTTTGACTAGCGGCCCTGATAGCGAGCAGTTCTTC. Translation: CASSLTSGPDSEQFF.

V usage is TRBV5-4 and J usage is TRBJ2-6; 10 bases line up with TRBD1. CDR1 SGHNT and CDR2 YYREEE come from the germline V gene (reference sequence). V lost 4 bases and J lost 1; bases outside the gene matches: 8. This CDR3 contains 18 residues. The CDR3 sequence: CASSGVTGGASGANVLTF. The CDR3 coding sequence is TGTGCCAGCAGCGGGGTGACAGGGGGCGCTTCTGGGGCCAACGTCCTGACTTTC.

This clonotype appeared a single time. Since a much larger clone is just one base distant, this may be a read error. The chain uses TRBV20-1 and TRBJ1-5, with D unresolved. This CDR3 comprises 14 residues. V lost 0 bases, J lost 7 bases, and 13 bases lay in between. Germline-derived CDR1 and CDR2 are DFQATT and SNEGSKA (reference sequence). The CDR3 spells CSARESASVQPQHF. For the CDR3, the DNA is TGCAGTGCTAGAGAGTCTGCGAGTGTGCAGCCCCAGCATTTT.

This clonotype showed up many times. This chain links TRBV18 with TRBJ2-3, with TRBD1 identical over 9 bases. The V gene's germline CDR1 is KGHSH and CDR2 LQKENI. V gave up 4 bases and J gave up 4 bases; unmatched junction bases: 3. This CDR3 is built from 14 residues. The CDR3 reads CASSLGQGSDTQYF. CDR3 DNA: TGTGCCAGCTCACTGGGACAGGGTTCAGATACGCAGTATTTT.

Concerning this clonotype: A junction boundary mismatches the germline segment, possibly from a read error. This chain joins TRBV6-2 or TRBV6-3 and TRBJ2-3; D gene ambiguous. Germline CDR1 MNHEY, CDR2 SVGEGT. CDR3 length equals 14 residues. The chain's CDR3 is CASRPRARTDTKYF. The CDR3 DNA is TGTGCCAGCAGACCCCGGGCCCGCACAGATACGAAGTATTTT.

This clonotype was detected ten times or more. The chain recombines TRBV7-8 with TRBJ1-1, with no clear D. V gave up 1 base and J gave up 0 bases, with 15 bases separating them. The CDR3 totals 17 residues. From germline, CDR1 is SGHVS and CDR2 FQNEAQ. The CDR3 DNA reads as TGTGCCAGCAGCTTAGAAGTGGTGCTGCCCGTGAACACTGAAGCTTTCTTT. Translated, it gives CASSLEVVLPVNTEAFF.

Details on this clonotype: One base away lies a much larger clone, so this may be a sequencing read error. The V call is TRBV29-1, the J call TRBJ2-3, with D perhaps matching TRBD1 (5 bases). The CDR3 loop spans 11 amino acids. Germline V gene sequence: CDR1 SQVTM, CDR2 ANQGSEA. CDR3 in amino acids: CSVLSTDKQYF. The CDR3 DNA reads TGCAGCGTCCTATCGACAGATAAGCAGTATTTT.

This clonotype appeared a single time. This sequence may be a read error, since a much larger clone differs from it by one base. The V call is TRBV27, the J call TRBJ1-1, with 9 bases fitting TRBD1. Germline V gene sequence: CDR1 MNHEY, CDR2 SMNVEV (reference sequence). CDR3 length: 15 residues. The V segment lost 3 bases and the J segment 5 bases; nucleotides outside the gene matches: 7. The CDR3 sequence is CASSFEDRGITEAFF. CDR3 coding DNA: TGTGCCAGCAGTTTCGAGGACAGGGGAATAACTGAAGCTTTCTTT.

This clonotype was counted between two and nine times. The CDR3 here is CASGPYRADTQYF. The CDR3 region has the DNA TGTGCCAGCGGACCCTACCGGGCAGATACGCAGTATTTT. The chain links TRBV19 to TRBJ2-3, with no clear D. Trimming shortened V by 9 bases and J by 4 bases, and 14 bases separated the two germline ends. The germline V gene encodes CDR1 LNHDA and CDR2 SQIVND (reference sequence). The CDR3 has 13 amino acids.

This clonotype was detected once. This chain joins TRBV7-2 and TRBJ1-2; no clear D gene. The CDR3 extends over 14 amino acids. Per the germline V gene, CDR1 is SGHTA and CDR2 is FQGNSA. The V and J ends lost 1 base and 4 bases respectively, with 10 bases between them. The CDR3 loop is CASSLGASTYGYTF. CDR3 sequence (DNA): TGTGCCAGCAGCTTAGGCGCCAGCACCTATGGCTACACCTTC.

Concerning this clonotype itself: A read error may explain this, as a much larger clone is one base away. This chain links TRBV6-1 with TRBJ2-2; TRBD1 matches 8 bases. Germline assignment: CDR1 MNHNS and CDR2 SASEGT. The CDR3 length is 11 residues. The CDR3 protein is CASINRGEVFF. The CDR3 DNA reads as TGTGCCAGCATCAACAGGGGGGAGGTGTTTTTT.

Comments on this clonotype: This may be a read error: a much more frequent sequence differs by one nucleotide. J is TRBJ1-1 and V is TRBV12-3 or TRBV12-4; unclear D gene. The CDR3 consists of 11 residues. CDR3 sequence (DNA): TGTGCCAGCAGACTGAACGCTGAAGCTTTCTTT. Its translation is CASRLNAEAFF.

This clonotype has ten or more counts. The chain couples TRBV5-1 to TRBJ1-1; D might be TRBD1 (5 bases). Trimming removed 5 bases at V and 10 bases at J, with 21 bases between. This CDR3 spans 14 amino acids. From germline, CDR1 is SGHRS and CDR2 YFSETQ. CDR3 residues: CASSPESGSNRAFF. The DNA for the CDR3 is TGCGCCAGCAGTCCTGAATCAGGGTCTAATAGAGCTTTCTTT.

This clonotype has ten or more counts. The chain employs TRBV3-1 and TRBJ2-2; 8 nucleotides line up with TRBD1. The CDR3 contains 14 residues. Looked up from germline, CDR1 is LGHDT and CDR2 is YNNKEL (reference sequence). Trimming at V came to 4 bases and at J to 6 bases, leaving 4 bases not matched to a gene. For the CDR3, the DNA is TGTGCCAGCAGCCGCAGACAGGGGCCCGGGGAGCTGTTTTTT. It encodes CASSRRQGPGELFF.

Turning to this clonotype: Being one base from a much bigger clone, this may be a read error. The gene calls are TRBV12-3 or TRBV12-4 and TRBJ2-1; TRBD2 matches at 11 bases. This CDR3 is built from 15 residues. The chain's CDR3 is CASSATGLAVNERFF. The DNA for the CDR3 is TGTGCCAGCAGTGCCACGGGACTAGCGGTCAATGAGCGGTTCTTC.

Points on this clonotype: A much larger clone lies one base from this, so it may be a read error. The gene calls are TRBV3-1 and TRBJ2-1, with 8 bases matching TRBD2. From germline, CDR1 is LGHDT and CDR2 YNNKEL (reference sequence). This CDR3 contains 13 residues. CDR3: CASTTGGPNGQFF. The CDR3 DNA reads TGTGCCAGCACAACGGGAGGGCCGAATGGGCAGTTCTTC.

The V and J genes are TRBV4-1 and TRBJ1-2; D is undetermined. The CDR3 spans 13 residues. V was pared by 0 bases and J by 6 bases, with 8 bases between. CDR1 and CDR2 (germline): MGHRA, YSYEKL. In DNA form, the CDR3 reads TGCGCCAGCAGCCAAGATATGTGGGATGGCTACACCTTC. Residues: CASSQDMWDGYTF.

This clonotype was found many times. The V call is TRBV28, the J call TRBJ1-5; TRBD1 matches at 9 bases. In germline, CDR1 is MDHEN, CDR2 SYDVKM. CDR3 length: 16 residues. Trimming removed 4 bases from V and 6 bases from J; junction bases left unmatched: 10. The CDR3 DNA reads TGTGCCAGCAGTTGGGACACCGGGGACAGGGCTCAGCCCCAGCATTTT. This translates into CASSWDTGDRAQPQHF.

This clonotype was counted only a few times. The chain joins TRBV2 to TRBJ2-3; TRBD2 is a possible D gene (6 bases). Germline V gene sequence: CDR1 SNHLY, CDR2 FYNNEI. CDR3 length: 17 residues. V was clipped by 6 bases and J by 5 bases, with 24 bases between them. The chain's CDR3 is CASRTNPEGEVEDTQYF. The CDR3 region has the DNA TGTGCCAGCAGGACAAACCCGGAGGGAGAGGTCGAAGATACGCAGTATTTT.

There are many counts of this clonotype. This chain uses TRBV28 with TRBJ2-5; D gene uncertain. There are 11 residues in the CDR3. The V gene's germline CDR1 is MDHEN and CDR2 SYDVKM. V was clipped by 5 bases and J by 10 bases, with 11 bases between them. The CDR3 sequence is CASSDNRIQYF. The CDR3 nucleotides are TGTGCCAGCAGTGATAACCGCATCCAGTACTTC.

This clonotype was seen just once. The junction departs from the called germline gene at one end, perhaps through a read error. V gene TRBV7-9 combines with J gene TRBJ2-5; no clear D. Germline V gene lookup returns CDR1 SEHNR and CDR2 FQNEAQ (reference sequence). This CDR3 comprises 11 residues. CDR3 sequence: CASSSQETKYF. The CDR3 DNA sequence: TGTGCCAGCAGCTCACAAGAGACCAAGTACTTC. Full variable domain (missing parts from reference TRBV7-9 and TRBJ2-5): DTGVSQNPRHKITKRGQNVTFRCDPISEHNRLYWYRQTLGQGPEFLTYFQNEAQLEKSRLLSDRFSAERPKGSFSTLEIQRTEQGDSAMYLCASSSQETKYFGPGTRLLVL.

This clonotype was counted a few times. The CDR3, as DNA: TGTGCCAGCAGTCCACAGGACCTTTTACTGAACACTGAAGCTTTCTTT. This sequence encodes CASSPQDLLLNTEAFF. The chain couples TRBV12-3 or TRBV12-4 to TRBJ1-1; weak D call: TRBD1 (5 bases). V was cut by 5 bases and J by 0 bases, with 16 bases left in between. The CDR3 runs to 16 residues.

In this sample, this clonotype is large. This chain links TRBV2 with TRBJ2-1, with a tentative D call TRBD2 (7 bases). This CDR3 is 14 amino acids long. Germline V gene sequence: CDR1 SNHLY, CDR2 FYNNEI. Trimming removed 9 bases at V and 8 bases at J, with 20 bases between. CDR3 loop: CARQGTGGSDEQFF. The CDR3, as DNA: TGTGCCAGACAAGGGACGGGGGGCTCGGATGAGCAGTTCTTC.